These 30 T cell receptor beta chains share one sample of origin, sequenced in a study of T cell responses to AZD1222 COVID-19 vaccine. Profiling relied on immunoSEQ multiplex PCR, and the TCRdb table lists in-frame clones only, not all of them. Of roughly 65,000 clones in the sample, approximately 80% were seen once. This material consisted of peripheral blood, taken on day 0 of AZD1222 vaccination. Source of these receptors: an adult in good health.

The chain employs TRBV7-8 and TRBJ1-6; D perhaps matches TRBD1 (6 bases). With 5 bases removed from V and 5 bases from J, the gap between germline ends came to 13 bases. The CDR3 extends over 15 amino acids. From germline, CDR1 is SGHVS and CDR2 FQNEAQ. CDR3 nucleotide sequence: TGTGCCAGCAGCCAGCCAGGGGCCGATAATTCACCCCTCCACTTT. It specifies CASSQPGADNSPLHF.

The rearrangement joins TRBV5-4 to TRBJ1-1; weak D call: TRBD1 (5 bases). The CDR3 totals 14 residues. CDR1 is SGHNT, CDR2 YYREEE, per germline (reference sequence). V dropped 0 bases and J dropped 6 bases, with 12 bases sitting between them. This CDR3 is CASSLEQGSPEAFF. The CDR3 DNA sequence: TGTGCCAGCAGCTTGGAGCAGGGATCGCCTGAAGCTTTCTTT. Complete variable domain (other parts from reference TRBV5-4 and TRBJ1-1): ETGVTQSPTHLIKTRGQQVTLRCSSQSGHNTVSWYQQALGQGPQFIFQYYREEENGRGNFPPRFSGLQFPNYSSELNVNALELDDSALYLCASSLEQGSPEAFFGQGTRLTVV.

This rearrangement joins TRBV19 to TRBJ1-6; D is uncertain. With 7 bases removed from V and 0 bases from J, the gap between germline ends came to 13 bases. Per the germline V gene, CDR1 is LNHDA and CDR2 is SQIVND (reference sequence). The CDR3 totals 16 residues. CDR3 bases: TGTGCCAGTACAATCCGGGGTAGCTCCTATAATTCACCCCTCCACTTT. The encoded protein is CASTIRGSSYNSPLHF.

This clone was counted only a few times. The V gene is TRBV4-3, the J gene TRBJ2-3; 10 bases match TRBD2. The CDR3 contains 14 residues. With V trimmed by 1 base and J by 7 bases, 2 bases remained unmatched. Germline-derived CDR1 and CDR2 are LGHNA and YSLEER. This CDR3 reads CASSQGLAGHTQYF. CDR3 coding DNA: TGCGCCAGCAGCCAAGGACTAGCGGGCCATACGCAGTATTTT.

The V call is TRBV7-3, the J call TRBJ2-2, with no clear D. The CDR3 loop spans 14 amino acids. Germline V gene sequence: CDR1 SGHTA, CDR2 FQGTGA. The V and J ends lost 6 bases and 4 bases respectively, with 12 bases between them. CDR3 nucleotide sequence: TGTGCCAGCAGACCCTCAACCCGCACCGGGGAGCTGTTTTTT. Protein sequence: CASRPSTRTGELFF. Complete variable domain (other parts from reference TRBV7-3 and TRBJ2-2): GAGVSQTPSNKVTEKGKYVELRCDPISGHTALYWYRQSLGQGPEFLIYFQGTGAADDSGLPNDRFFAVRPEGSVSTLKIQRTERGDSAVYLCASRPSTRTGELFFGEGSRLTVL.

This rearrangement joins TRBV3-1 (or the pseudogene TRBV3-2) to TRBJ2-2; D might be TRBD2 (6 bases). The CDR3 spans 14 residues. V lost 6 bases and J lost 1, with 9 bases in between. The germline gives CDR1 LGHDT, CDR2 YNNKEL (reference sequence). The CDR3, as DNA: TGTGCCAGCAGGGTCGGGGGGAACACCGGGGAGCTGTTTTTT. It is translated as CASRVGGNTGELFF.

The CDR3 DNA reads as TGTGCCAGCAGCCGGTCTTCAGGCAATCAGCCCCAGCATTTT. Amino acids: CASSRSSGNQPQHF. The genes are TRBV6-2 or TRBV6-3 and TRBJ1-5; unclear D gene. The germline V gene has CDR1 MNHEY and CDR2 SVGEGT. The CDR3 has 14 amino acids. The germline V and J ends were trimmed by 6 bases and 2 bases, with 11 bases remaining between them.

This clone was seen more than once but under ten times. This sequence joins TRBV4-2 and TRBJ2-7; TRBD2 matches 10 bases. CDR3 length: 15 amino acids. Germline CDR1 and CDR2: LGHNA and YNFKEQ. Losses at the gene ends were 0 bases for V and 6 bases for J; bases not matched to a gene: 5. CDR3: CASSQDTSGAVEQYF. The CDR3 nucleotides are TGTGCCAGCAGCCAAGATACTAGCGGGGCCGTCGAGCAGTACTTC.

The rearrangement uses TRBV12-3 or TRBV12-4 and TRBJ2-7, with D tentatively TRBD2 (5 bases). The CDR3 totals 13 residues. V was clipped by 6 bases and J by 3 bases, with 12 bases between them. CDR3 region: CASSPLGSYEQYF. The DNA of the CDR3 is TGTGCCAGCAGCCCCCTAGGGAGCTACGAGCAGTACTTC.

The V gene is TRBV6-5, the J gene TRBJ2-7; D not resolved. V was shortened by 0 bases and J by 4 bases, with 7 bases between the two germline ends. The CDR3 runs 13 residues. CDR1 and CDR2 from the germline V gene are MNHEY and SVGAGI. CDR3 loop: CASSYSSAYEQYF. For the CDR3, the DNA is TGTGCCAGCAGTTACTCTTCAGCGTACGAGCAGTACTTC.

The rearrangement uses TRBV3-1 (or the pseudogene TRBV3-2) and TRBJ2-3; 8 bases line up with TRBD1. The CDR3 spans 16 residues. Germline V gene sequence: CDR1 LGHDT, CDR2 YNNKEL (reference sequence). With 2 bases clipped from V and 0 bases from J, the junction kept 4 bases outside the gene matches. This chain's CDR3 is CASSQSGQGSTDTQYF. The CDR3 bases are TGTGCCAGCAGCCAAAGCGGACAGGGTAGCACAGATACGCAGTATTTT.

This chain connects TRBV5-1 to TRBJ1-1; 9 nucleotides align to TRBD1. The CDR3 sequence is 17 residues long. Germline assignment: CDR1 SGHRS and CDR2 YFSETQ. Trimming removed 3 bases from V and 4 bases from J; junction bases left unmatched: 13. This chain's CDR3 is CASSWPPSTGGLTEAFF. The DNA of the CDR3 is TGCGCCAGCAGCTGGCCCCCTTCGACAGGGGGGCTCACTGAAGCTTTCTTT.

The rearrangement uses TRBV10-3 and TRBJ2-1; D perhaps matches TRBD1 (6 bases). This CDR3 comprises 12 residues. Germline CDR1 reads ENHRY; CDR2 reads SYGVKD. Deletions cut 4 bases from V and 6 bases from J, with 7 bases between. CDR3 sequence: CAISADSNEQFF. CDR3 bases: TGTGCCATCAGTGCGGACAGCAATGAGCAGTTCTTC.

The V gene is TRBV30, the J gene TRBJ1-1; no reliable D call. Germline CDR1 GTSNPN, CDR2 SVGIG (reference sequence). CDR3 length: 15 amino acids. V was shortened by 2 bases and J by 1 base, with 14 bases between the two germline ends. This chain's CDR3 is CAWSKEPGQNTEAFF. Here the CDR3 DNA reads TGTGCCTGGAGTAAAGAACCCGGGCAGAACACTGAAGCTTTCTTT. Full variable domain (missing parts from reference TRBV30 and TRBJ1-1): SQTIHQWPATLVQPVGSPLSLECTVEGTSNPNLYWYRQAAGRGLQLLFYSVGIGQISSEVPQNLSASRPQDRQFILSSKKLLLSDSGFYLCAWSKEPGQNTEAFFGQGTRLTVV.

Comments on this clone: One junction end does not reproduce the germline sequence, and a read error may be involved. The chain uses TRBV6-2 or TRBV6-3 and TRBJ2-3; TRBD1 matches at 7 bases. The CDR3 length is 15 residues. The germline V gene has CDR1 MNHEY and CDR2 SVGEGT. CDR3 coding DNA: TGTACCAGCAGTTACCCGGACAGGATCACAGATACGCAGTATTTT. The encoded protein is CTSSYPDRITDTQYF.

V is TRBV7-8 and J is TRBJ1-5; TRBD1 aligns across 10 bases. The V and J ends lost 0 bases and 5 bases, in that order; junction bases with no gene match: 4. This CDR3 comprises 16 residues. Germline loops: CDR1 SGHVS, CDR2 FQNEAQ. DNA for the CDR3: TGTGCCAGCAGCTTAGCGGGGGGGACAGGGGATCAGCCCCAGCATTTT. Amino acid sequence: CASSLAGGTGDQPQHF.

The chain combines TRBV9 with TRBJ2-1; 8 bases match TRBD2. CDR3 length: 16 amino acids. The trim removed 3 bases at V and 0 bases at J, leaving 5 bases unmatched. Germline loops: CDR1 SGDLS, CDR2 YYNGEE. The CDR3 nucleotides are TGTGCCAGCAGCGCCTCGGGACTAGGCTCCTACAATGAGCAGTTCTTC. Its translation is CASSASGLGSYNEQFF.

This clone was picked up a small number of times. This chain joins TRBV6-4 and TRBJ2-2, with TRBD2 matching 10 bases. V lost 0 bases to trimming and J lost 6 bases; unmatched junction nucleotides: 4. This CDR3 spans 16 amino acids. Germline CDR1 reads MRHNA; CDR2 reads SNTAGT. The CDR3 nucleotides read TGTGCCAGCAGTGACTCTAGCGGGGGGACCCCCGGGGAGCTGTTTTTT. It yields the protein CASSDSSGGTPGELFF.

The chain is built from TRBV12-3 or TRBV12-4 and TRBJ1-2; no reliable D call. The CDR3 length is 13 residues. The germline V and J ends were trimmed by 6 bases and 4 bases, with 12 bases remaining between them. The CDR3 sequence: CASSLRASYGYTF. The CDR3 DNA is TGTGCCAGCAGCCTAAGGGCGTCCTATGGCTACACCTTC.

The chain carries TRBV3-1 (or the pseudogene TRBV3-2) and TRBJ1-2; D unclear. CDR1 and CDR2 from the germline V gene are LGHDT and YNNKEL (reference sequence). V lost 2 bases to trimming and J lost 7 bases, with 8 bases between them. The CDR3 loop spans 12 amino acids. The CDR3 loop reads CASSQLRGGYTF. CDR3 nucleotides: TGTGCCAGCAGCCAACTGCGTGGTGGCTACACCTTC.

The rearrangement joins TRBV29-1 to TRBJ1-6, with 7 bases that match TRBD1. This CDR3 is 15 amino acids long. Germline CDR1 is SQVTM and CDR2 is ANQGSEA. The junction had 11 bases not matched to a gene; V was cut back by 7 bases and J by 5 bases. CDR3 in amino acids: CSARQGWSNNSPLHF. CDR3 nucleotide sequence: TGCAGCGCTAGACAGGGCTGGAGCAATAATTCACCCCTCCACTTT.

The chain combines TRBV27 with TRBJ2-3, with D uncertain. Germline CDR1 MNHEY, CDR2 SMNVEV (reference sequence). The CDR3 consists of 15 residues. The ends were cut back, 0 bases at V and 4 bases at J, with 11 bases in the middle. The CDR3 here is CASSLSLFGADTQYF. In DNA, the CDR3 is TGTGCCAGCAGTTTATCTCTTTTTGGGGCAGATACGCAGTATTTT.

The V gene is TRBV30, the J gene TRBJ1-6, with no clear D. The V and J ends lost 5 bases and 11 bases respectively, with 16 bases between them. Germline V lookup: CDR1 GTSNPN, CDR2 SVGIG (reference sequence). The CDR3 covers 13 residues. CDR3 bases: TGTGCCTGGGGGGAGGTCTTTTTGGCACCCCTCCACTTT. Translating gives CAWGEVFLAPLHF. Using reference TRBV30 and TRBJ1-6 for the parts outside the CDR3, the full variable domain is SQTIHQWPATLVQPVGSPLSLECTVEGTSNPNLYWYRQAAGRGLQLLFYSVGIGQISSEVPQNLSASRPQDRQFILSSKKLLLSDSGFYLCAWGEVFLAPLHFGNGTRLTVT.

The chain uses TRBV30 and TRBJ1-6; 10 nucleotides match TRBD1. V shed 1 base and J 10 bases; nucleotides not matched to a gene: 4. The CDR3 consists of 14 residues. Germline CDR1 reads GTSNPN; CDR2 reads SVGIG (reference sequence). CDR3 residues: CAWSGQGAGSPLHF. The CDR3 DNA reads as TGTGCCTGGAGTGGACAGGGGGCGGGATCACCCCTCCACTTT.

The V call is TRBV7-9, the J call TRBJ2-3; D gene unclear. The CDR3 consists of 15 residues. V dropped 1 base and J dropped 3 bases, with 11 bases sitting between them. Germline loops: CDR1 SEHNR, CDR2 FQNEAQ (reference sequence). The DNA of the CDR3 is TGTGCCAGCAGCTTAGTTTTAGGGTCAACAGATACGCAGTATTTT. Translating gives CASSLVLGSTDTQYF.

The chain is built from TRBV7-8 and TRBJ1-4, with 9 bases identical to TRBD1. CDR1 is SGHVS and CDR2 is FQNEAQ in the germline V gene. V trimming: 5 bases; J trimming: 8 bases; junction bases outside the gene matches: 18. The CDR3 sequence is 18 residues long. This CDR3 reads CASSQGVGTGTSGEKLFF. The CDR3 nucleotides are TGTGCCAGCAGCCAAGGGGTCGGGACAGGGACGTCAGGGGAAAAACTGTTTTTT.

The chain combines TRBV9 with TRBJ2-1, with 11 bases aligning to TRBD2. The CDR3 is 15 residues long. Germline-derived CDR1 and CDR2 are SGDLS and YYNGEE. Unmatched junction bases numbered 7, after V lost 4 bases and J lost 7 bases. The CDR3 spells CASSISGGAGNEQFF. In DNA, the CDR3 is TGTGCCAGCAGCATTAGCGGGGGGGCCGGGAATGAGCAGTTCTTC.

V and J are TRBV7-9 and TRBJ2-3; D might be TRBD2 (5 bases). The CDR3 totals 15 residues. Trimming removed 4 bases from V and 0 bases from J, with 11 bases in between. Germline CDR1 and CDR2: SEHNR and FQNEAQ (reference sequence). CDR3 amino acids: CASSSDSTSTDTQYF. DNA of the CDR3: TGTGCCAGCAGCTCGGACTCGACTAGCACAGATACGCAGTATTTT.

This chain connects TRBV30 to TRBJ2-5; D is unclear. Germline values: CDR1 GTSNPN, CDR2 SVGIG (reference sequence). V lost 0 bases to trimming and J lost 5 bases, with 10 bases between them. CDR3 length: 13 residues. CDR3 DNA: TGTGCCTGGAGTGTGACCTCCCTGGAGACCCAGTACTTC. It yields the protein CAWSVTSLETQYF.

CDR3 region: CASSSYGGAYEQYF. As DNA, the CDR3 is TGTGCCAGCAGCTCTTACGGGGGGGCCTACGAGCAGTACTTC. The V and J genes are TRBV6-2 or TRBV6-3 and TRBJ2-7; TRBD2 matches at 8 bases. The trim removed 6 bases at V and 2 bases at J, leaving 6 bases unmatched. Germline V gene sequence: CDR1 MNHEY, CDR2 SVGEGT. The CDR3 extends over 14 amino acids.